The 20 T cell receptor beta chains below all came from one sample that was sequenced in a study of identical twins. TCRdb reanalysed the 5' RACE reads using MiXCR and keeps one entry per CDR3 protein. The repertoire has more than 650,000 distinct CDR3 sequences, 5.5% to 6.5% of them found once; the top ten carry around 2%. The sample taken for sequencing was naive T cells sorted from blood. These receptors were taken from a man aged 18 to 29 in good health.

The chain is built from TRBV5-1 and TRBJ2-3, with TRBD2 matching 13 bases. Germline lookup yields CDR1 SGHRS and CDR2 YFSETQ. The J segment lost 3 bases and the V segment lost 4 bases, leaving 8 bases of the junction unmatched. CDR3 length: 17 residues. CDR3 amino acids: CASSLKGLAGITDTQYF. The CDR3, as DNA: TGCGCCAGCAGCCTAAAGGGACTAGCGGGAATAACAGATACGCAGTATTTT.

The chain uses TRBV21-1 and TRBJ2-7; the table gives TRBD1 as D, unverified against the DNA. TRBV21-1 is flagged as a pseudogene. The CDR3 totals 13 residues. The CDR3 region has the DNA TGTGCCAGCAGCCCCGGGCAGCCTGACGAGCAGTACTTC. This codes for CASSPGQPDEQYF.

This clonotype showed up just a few times. The chain has TRBV7-2 and TRBJ2-5; 9 bases agree with TRBD1. The junction had 5 bases not matched to a gene; V was cut back by 4 bases and J by 2 bases. Per the germline V gene, CDR1 is SGHTA and CDR2 is FQGNSA. CDR3 length: 15 amino acids. The CDR3 sequence is CASSWGTGTQETQYF. CDR3 nucleotide sequence: TGTGCCAGCAGCTGGGGGACAGGGACACAAGAGACCCAGTACTTC.

The chain employs TRBV7-9 and TRBJ2-1; a possible D gene is TRBD1 (7 bases). The CDR3 sequence is 17 residues long. Germline lookup yields CDR1 SEHNR and CDR2 FQNEAQ (reference sequence). V lost 6 bases to trimming and J lost 4 bases, with 22 bases between them. The CDR3 coding sequence is TGTGCCAGCAGACCCAGGGGGGCGCGGACTATTTACAATGAGCAGTTCTTC. This translates into CASRPRGARTIYNEQFF. Together with reference TRBV7-9 and TRBJ2-1, the CDR3 gives the full variable domain: DTGVSQNPRHKITKRGQNVTFRCDPISEHNRLYWYRQTLGQGPEFLTYFQNEAQLEKSRLLSDRFSAERPKGSFSTLEIQRTEQGDSAMYLCASRPRGARTIYNEQFFGPGTRLTVL.

The chain carries TRBV7-2 and TRBJ2-5; 7 bases are a match to TRBD1. Germline-derived CDR1 and CDR2 are SGHTA and FQGNSA. The CDR3 extends over 13 amino acids. V was pared by 5 bases and J by 10 bases, with 10 bases of the junction left unmatched. This chain's CDR3 is CASSVRDSPIQYF. The CDR3 bases are TGTGCCAGCAGCGTCCGGGACAGTCCGATCCAGTACTTC. Based on the CDR3 plus reference TRBV7-2 and TRBJ2-5, the full variable domain is GAGVSQSPSNKVTEKGKDVELRCDPISGHTALYWYRQSLGQGLEFLIYFQGNSAPDKSGLPSDRFSAERTGGSVSTLTIQRTQQEDSAVYLCASSVRDSPIQYFGPGTRLLVL.

This clonotype was picked up many times. The genes are TRBV12-3 or TRBV12-4 and TRBJ1-2; unclear D gene. V lost 2 bases, J lost 2 bases, and 9 bases lay in between. This CDR3 contains 14 residues. This CDR3 reads CASSLFQGNYGYTF. The CDR3 coding sequence is TGTGCCAGCAGTTTATTTCAAGGGAACTATGGCTACACCTTC.

This clonotype was detected ten times or more. The gene calls are TRBV6-2 or TRBV6-3 and TRBJ2-5; TRBD1 agrees at 8 bases. Germline V gene data show CDR1 as MNHEY and CDR2 as SVGEGT. The CDR3 is made up of 14 amino acids. V shed 7 bases, J shed 4 bases, and the junction held 8 bases outside the gene matches. CDR3 nucleotide sequence: TGTGCCAGCAATCCCCCCGGGACAGGAGAGACCCAGTACTTC. This encodes CASNPPGTGETQYF.

This clonotype appeared many times. CDR3 in amino acids: CASSLEEGRNQPQHF. In nucleotides, the CDR3 is TGTGCCAGCAGCCTTGAAGAGGGTCGCAATCAGCCCCAGCATTTT. The chain carries TRBV7-2 and TRBJ1-5; D ambiguous. CDR1 and CDR2 from the germline V gene are SGHTA and FQGNSA. V shed 5 bases and J shed 2 bases, with 13 bases lying between them. There are 15 residues in the CDR3.

In its sample, this clonotype was seen many times. The rearrangement links TRBV12-3 or TRBV12-4 to TRBJ1-6; no clear D. The CDR3 is made up of 13 amino acids. The ends were cut back, 5 bases at V and 3 bases at J, with 5 bases in the middle. As DNA, the CDR3 is TGTGCCAGCAGTGTCTTCTATAATTCACCCCTCCACTTT. This sequence encodes CASSVFYNSPLHF.

This clonotype was seen repeatedly, ten times or more. The rearrangement uses TRBV10-3 and TRBJ1-5, with D possibly being TRBD1 (6 bases). The CDR3 length is 17 residues. Trimming shortened V by 3 bases and J by 6 bases, and 21 bases separated the two germline ends. The germline V gene encodes CDR1 ENHRY and CDR2 SYGVKD. CDR3 amino acids: CAISDPGGGAGSQPQHF. The DNA of the CDR3 is TGTGCCATCAGTGACCCCGGCGGGGGGGCTGGGAGTCAGCCCCAGCATTTT.

The chain is built from TRBV5-6 and TRBJ2-3; D not resolved. Trimming left V 0 bases short and J 4 bases short, with 15 bases between. Germline V gene lookup returns CDR1 SGHDT and CDR2 YYEEEE. The CDR3 runs to 16 residues. Here the CDR3 DNA reads TGTGCCAGCAGCTTGGAAGAGTTAGTGATCGCAGATACGCAGTATTTT. Residues: CASSLEELVIADTQYF.

The rearrangement uses TRBV15 and TRBJ2-1; no firm D call. Deletions cut 0 bases from V and 1 base from J, with 10 bases between. The CDR3 is 16 residues long. Per the germline V gene, CDR1 is LNHNV and CDR2 is YYDKDF (reference sequence). CDR3 sequence (DNA): TGTGCCACCAGCAGAGAGAATCTGGGTTCCTACAATGAGCAGTTCTTC. As protein: CATSRENLGSYNEQFF. Drawing the rest from reference TRBV15 and TRBJ2-1, the complete variable domain is DAMVIQNPRYQVTQFGKPVTLSCSQTLNHNVMYWYQQKSSQAPKLLFHYYDKDFNNEADTPDNFQSRRPNTSFCFLDIRSPGLGDTAMYLCATSRENLGSYNEQFFGPGTRLTVL.

This clonotype has a count of ten or more. The chain combines TRBV12-3 or TRBV12-4 with TRBJ1-2; D is undetermined. V was shortened by 5 bases and J by 0 bases, with 10 bases between the two germline ends. The CDR3 contains 14 residues. The CDR3: CASSIRRSNYGYTF. In DNA form, the CDR3 reads TGTGCCAGCAGTATCCGTCGGTCTAACTATGGCTACACCTTC.

This clonotype has a handful of counts. The rearrangement joins TRBV5-6 to TRBJ1-2; maybe TRBD1 (5 bases). V dropped 6 bases and J dropped 0 bases, with 15 bases sitting between them. Germline assignment: CDR1 SGHDT and CDR2 YYEEEE. The CDR3 runs 15 residues. CDR3 protein: CASTSARGANYGYTF. The CDR3 region has the DNA TGTGCCAGCACCTCCGCGAGGGGAGCTAACTATGGCTACACCTTC.

This clonotype was seen at least ten times. This chain joins TRBV7-9 and TRBJ1-6; no reliable D call. The CDR3 sequence is 15 residues long. The germline V gene has CDR1 SEHNR and CDR2 FQNEAQ (reference sequence). Trimming pared 1 base from V and 10 bases from J, leaving 14 bases between. DNA of the CDR3: TGTGCCAGCAGCTTAGGTGGGCGGGATTCGTCACCCCTCCACTTT. This codes for CASSLGGRDSSPLHF.

This clonotype was recorded a few times. The J gene is TRBJ2-7, the V gene TRBV30; the D is unclear. Trimming left V 2 bases short and J 3 bases short, with 14 bases between. CDR1 and CDR2 (germline): GTSNPN, SVGIG (reference sequence). This CDR3 has 14 amino acids. DNA of the CDR3: TGTGCCTGGAGTCCGCACGTGGGCGGCTACGAGCAGTACTTC. It encodes CAWSPHVGGYEQYF.

The sample holds many counts of this clonotype. J is TRBJ1-5 and V is TRBV15; no clear D. The CDR3 totals 14 residues. Trimming removed 5 bases at V and 0 bases at J, with 8 bases between. Germline V gene lookup returns CDR1 LNHNV and CDR2 YYDKDF (reference sequence). DNA of the CDR3: TGTGCCACCAGCGGCGAATATAGCAATCAGCCCCAGCATTTT. Encoded protein: CATSGEYSNQPQHF.

This clonotype was observed at least ten times. The chain recombines TRBV12-3 or TRBV12-4 with TRBJ2-1; the match to TRBD2 covers 9 bases. With V trimmed by 6 bases and J by 7 bases, 10 bases remained unmatched. This CDR3 is built from 15 residues. CDR3: CASRGLASRGNEQFF. CDR3 sequence (DNA): TGTGCCAGCAGGGGACTAGCTTCAAGGGGAAATGAGCAGTTCTTC.

The chain combines TRBV20-1 with TRBJ2-2; TRBD1 agrees at 7 bases. This CDR3 contains 13 residues. V shed 6 bases, J shed 7 bases, and the junction held 8 bases outside the gene matches. Germline CDR1 is DFQATT and CDR2 is SNEGSKA (reference sequence). The CDR3 is CSAIQGMNGELFF. The CDR3 DNA reads TGCAGTGCAATACAGGGGATGAACGGGGAGCTGTTTTTT.

This clonotype has ten or more counts. The chain carries TRBV5-1 and TRBJ2-7; D ambiguous. Per germline, CDR1 SGHRS and CDR2 YFSETQ. CDR3 length: 13 amino acids. Trimming stripped 4 bases from V and 1 base from J, with 9 bases between. The DNA for the CDR3 is TGCGCCAGCAGCGCGGACGGTTCCTACGAGCAGTACGTC. Translating it yields CASSADGSYEQYV.